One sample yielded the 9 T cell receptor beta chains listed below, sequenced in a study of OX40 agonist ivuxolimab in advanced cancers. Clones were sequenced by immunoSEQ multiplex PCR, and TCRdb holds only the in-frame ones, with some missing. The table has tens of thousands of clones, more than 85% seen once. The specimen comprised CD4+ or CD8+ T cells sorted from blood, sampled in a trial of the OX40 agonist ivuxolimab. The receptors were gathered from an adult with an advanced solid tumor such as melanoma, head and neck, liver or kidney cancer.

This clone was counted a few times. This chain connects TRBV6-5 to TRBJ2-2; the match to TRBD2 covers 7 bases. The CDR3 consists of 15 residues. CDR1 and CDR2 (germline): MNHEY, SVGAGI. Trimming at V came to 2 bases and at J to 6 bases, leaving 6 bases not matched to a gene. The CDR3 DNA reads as TGTGCCAGCAGTTACGGTGGGGAGGGTTCCGGGGAGCTGTTTTTT. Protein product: CASSYGGEGSGELFF.

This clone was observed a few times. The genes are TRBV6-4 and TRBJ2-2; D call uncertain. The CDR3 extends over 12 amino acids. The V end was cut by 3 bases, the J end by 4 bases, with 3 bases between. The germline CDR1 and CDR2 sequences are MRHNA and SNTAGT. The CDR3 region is CASSEGTGELFF. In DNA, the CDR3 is TGTGCCAGCAGTGAGGGCACCGGGGAGCTGTTTTTT.

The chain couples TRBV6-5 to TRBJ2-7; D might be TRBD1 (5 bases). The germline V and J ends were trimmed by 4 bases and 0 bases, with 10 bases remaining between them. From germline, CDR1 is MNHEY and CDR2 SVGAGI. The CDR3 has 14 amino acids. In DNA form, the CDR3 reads TGTGCCAGCAGTTCGACAGAATACTCCTACGAGCAGTACTTC. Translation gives CASSSTEYSYEQYF.

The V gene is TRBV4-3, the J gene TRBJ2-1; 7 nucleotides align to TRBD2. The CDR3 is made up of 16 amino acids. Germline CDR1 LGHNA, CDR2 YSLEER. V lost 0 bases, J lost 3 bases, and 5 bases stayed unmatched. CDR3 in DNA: TGCGCCAGCAGCCAAGATGGACTAGAGGGCTACAATGAGCAGTTCTTC. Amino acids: CASSQDGLEGYNEQFF.

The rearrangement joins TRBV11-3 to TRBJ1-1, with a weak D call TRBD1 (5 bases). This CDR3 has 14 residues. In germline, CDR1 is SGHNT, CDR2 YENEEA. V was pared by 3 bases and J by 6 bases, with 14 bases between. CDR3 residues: CASSFGGARAEAFF. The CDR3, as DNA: TGTGCCAGCAGCTTCGGAGGGGCGAGGGCTGAAGCTTTCTTT.

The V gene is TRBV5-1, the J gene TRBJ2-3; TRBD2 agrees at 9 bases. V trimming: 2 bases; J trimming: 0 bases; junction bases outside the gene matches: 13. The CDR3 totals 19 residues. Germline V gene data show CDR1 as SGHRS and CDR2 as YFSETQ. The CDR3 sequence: CASSFEATSGYPSTDTQYF. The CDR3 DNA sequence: TGCGCCAGCAGCTTCGAGGCCACTAGCGGGTACCCTAGCACAGATACGCAGTATTTT.

The CDR3 DNA sequence: TGTGCCTGGAGCGACACAGGGTACGAGCAGTACTTC. Translated: CAWSDTGYEQYF. The chain combines TRBV30 with TRBJ2-7; TRBD1 might be the D (6 bases). Between the trimmed V and J ends, which lost 3 bases and 4 bases, there was a span of 10 bases. This CDR3 spans 12 amino acids. The germline V gene encodes CDR1 GTSNPN and CDR2 SVGIG (reference sequence).

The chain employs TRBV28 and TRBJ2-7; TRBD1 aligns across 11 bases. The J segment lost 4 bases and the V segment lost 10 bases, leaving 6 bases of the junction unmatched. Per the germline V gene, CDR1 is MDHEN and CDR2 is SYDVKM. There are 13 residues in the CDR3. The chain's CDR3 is CATRDRGKYEQYF. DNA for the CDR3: TGTGCCACCCGGGACAGGGGGAAGTACGAGCAGTACTTC.

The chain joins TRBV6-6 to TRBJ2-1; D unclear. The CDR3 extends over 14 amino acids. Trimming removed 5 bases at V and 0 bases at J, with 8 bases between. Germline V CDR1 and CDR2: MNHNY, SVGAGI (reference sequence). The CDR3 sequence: CASSLGPSYNEQFF. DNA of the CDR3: TGTGCCAGCAGTCTGGGCCCCTCCTACAATGAGCAGTTCTTC.